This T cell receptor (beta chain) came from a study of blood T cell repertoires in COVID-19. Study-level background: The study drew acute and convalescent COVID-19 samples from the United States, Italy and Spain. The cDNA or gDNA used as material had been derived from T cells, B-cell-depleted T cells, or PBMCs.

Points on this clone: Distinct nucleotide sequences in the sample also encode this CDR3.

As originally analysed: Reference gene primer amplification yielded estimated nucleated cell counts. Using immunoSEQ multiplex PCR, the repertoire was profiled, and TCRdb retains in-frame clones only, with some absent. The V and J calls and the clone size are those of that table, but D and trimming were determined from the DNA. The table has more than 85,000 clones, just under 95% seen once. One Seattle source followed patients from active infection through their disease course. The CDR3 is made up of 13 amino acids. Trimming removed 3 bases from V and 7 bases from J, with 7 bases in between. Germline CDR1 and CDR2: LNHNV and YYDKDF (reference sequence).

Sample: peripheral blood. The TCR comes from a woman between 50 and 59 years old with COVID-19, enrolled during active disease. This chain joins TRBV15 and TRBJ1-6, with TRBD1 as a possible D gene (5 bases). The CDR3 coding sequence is TGTGCCACCAGCAGCACAGGAAATTCACCCCTCCACTTT. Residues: CATSSTGNSPLHF.